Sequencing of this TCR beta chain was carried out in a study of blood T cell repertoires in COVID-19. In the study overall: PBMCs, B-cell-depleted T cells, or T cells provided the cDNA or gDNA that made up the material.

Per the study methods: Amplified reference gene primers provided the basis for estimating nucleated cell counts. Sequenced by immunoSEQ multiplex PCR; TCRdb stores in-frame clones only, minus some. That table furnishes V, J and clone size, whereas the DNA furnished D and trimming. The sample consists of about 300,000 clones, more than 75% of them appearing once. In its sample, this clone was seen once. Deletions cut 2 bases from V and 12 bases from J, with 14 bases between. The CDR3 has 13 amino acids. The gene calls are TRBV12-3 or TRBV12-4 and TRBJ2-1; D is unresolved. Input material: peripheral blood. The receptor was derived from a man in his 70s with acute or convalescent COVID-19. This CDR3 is CASSLYARTRQFF. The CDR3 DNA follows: TGTGCCAGCAGTTTATACGCCAGAACCCGGCAGTTCTTC.